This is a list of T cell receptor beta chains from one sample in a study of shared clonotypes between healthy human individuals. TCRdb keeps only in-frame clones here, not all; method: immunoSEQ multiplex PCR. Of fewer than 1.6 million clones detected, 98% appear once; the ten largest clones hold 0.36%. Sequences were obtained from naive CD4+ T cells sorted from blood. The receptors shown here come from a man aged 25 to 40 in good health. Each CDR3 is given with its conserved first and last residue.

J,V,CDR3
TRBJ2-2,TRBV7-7,CASSQGQNTGELFF
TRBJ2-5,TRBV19,CASSINRRQETQYF
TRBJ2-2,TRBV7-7,CASSLDLSGELFF
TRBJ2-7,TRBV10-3,CAISGTSGRATYEQYF
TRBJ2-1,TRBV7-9,CASSKAGQVYNEQFF
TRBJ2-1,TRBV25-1,CASSSFGGPVQFF
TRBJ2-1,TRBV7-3,CASSPGVGEQFF
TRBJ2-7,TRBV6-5,CASSPPSYEQYF
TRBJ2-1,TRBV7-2,CASRNFGGLLSYNEQFF
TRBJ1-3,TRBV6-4,CASRHRDRSSGNTIYF
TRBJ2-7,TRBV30,CAIGQGSSYEQYF
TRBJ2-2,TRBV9,CASSVVGLTGELFF
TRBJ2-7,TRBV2,CATRALWGSYEQYF
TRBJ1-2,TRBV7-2,CASSLGRTGYSSNYGYTF
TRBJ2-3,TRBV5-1,CASSLATGSGTDTQYF
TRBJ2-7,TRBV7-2,CASSLSPGQGYEQYF
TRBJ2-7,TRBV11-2,CASSLGIIDYEQYF
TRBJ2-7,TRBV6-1,CATTPYHYEQYF
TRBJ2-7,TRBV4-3,CASSQVLAGTYEQYF
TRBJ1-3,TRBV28,CASSRQGALGNTIYF
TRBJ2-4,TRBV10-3,CATGLENIQYF
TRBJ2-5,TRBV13,CASSLSRLQQYF
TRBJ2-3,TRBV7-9,CASSLGDRGSVADTQYF
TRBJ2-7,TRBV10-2,CASSESRRENSYEQYF
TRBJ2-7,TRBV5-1,CASSPGLGEYVQYF
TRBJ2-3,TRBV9,CASSVATGGLTDTQYF
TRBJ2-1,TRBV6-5,CASSRPGLALNEQFF
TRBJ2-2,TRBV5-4,CASSFSTSNTGELFF
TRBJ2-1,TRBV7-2,CASSFTYNEQFF
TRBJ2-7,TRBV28,CASSSPTHGSSYEQYF
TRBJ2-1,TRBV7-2,CASSLMIAGDRFF
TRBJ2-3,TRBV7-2,CASSFRGADTQYF
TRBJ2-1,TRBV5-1,CASSLESFTNEQFF
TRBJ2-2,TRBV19,CASSALAGRTGELFF
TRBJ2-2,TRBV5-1,CASSNAIAGELFF
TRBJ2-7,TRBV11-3,CASSRGGGHEQYF
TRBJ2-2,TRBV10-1,CASSVLPLGTGELFF